Following are 5 T cell receptor beta chains from one sample sequenced in a study of blood T cell repertoires in COVID-19 (dated by TCRdb to 2018 to 2020). Receptor amplification or capture employed the immunoSEQ multiplex PCR assay. This immuneACCESS table, as held by TCRdb, lists in-frame sequences with V and J called but not all clones. Of the missing ones, under half trace to an unresolved V gene in checked studies; the others have no known cause. The sample includes about 200,000 clones, with 88% observed a single time. The ten largest account for under 6.5% of the sample. Material: peripheral blood. The receptors here all came from a man aged 40-50 years with active or convalescent COVID-19.

This clone has only a few counts. The junction differs from germline at one of its ends, possibly a read error. Here the CDR3 reads CASSRRSGTGVNQPQHF. For the CDR3, the DNA is TGTGCCAGCAGTCGAAGATCCGGGACAGGGGTTAATCAACCCCAGCATTTT. V is TRBV27 and J is TRBJ1-5, with 10 bases that match TRBD1. There are 17 residues in the CDR3. Germline loops: CDR1 MNHEY, CDR2 SMNVEV (reference sequence).

Only one count was recorded for this clone. The rearrangement joins TRBV15 to TRBJ2-3, with no clear D. Deletions cut 3 bases from V and 3 bases from J, with 10 bases between. Germline CDR1 and CDR2: LNHNV and YYDKDF (reference sequence). The CDR3 loop spans 14 amino acids. CDR3: CATSSGGRTDTQYF. Written as DNA, the CDR3 is TGTGCCACCAGCAGTGGCGGTAGAACAGATACGCAGTATTTT.

This chain joins TRBV7-9 and TRBJ2-7, with TRBD1 as a possible D gene (6 bases). Looked up from germline, CDR1 is SEHNR and CDR2 is FQNEAQ (reference sequence). The V end was cut by 3 bases, the J end by 4 bases, with 13 bases between. CDR3 size: 14 residues. DNA of the CDR3: TGTGCCAGCAGCTTTCACAGGGTTCGGTACGAGCAGTACTTC. Encoded protein: CASSFHRVRYEQYF.

This chain uses TRBV27 with TRBJ2-1; the D is unclear. The CDR3 has 13 residues. Germline V CDR1 and CDR2: MNHEY, SMNVEV (reference sequence). Deletions cut 4 bases from V and 2 bases from J, with 6 bases between. CDR3 sequence reads: CASSSPPYNEQFF. CDR3 DNA sequence: TGTGCCAGCAGTTCTCCTCCCTACAATGAGCAGTTCTTC.

The genes are TRBV19 and TRBJ1-1; 7 bases map to TRBD1. Germline CDR1 is LNHDA and CDR2 is SQIVND (reference sequence). The CDR3 is made up of 19 amino acids. Trimming at V came to 7 bases and at J to 1 base, leaving 21 bases not matched to a gene. Here the CDR3 reads CASTRGVGQGGAWNTEAFF. The DNA of the CDR3 is TGTGCCAGTACCAGAGGGGTGGGGCAGGGGGGCGCATGGAACACTGAAGCTTTCTTT.